These 28 T cell receptor beta chains were sequenced from one sample in a study of early T cells in non-severe SARS-CoV-2 infection. TCRdb reprocessed the 5' RACE reads with MiXCR, giving one entry per CDR3 protein. This sample carries approximately 70,000 distinct CDR3 sequences, approximately 15% of them seen once, and the ten largest clones take over 11%. The sequenced material came from whole blood. The receptor source for this set is an adult who was a healthcare worker with PCR-confirmed SARS-CoV-2 infection or an uninfected control (not recorded which).

This clonotype was detected only a few times. The chain carries TRBV9 and TRBJ1-2; D is perhaps TRBD1 (6 bases). CDR3 length: 13 amino acids. V was clipped by 6 bases and J by 5 bases, with 14 bases between them. Germline V gene lookup returns CDR1 SGDLS and CDR2 YYNGEE. The CDR3 nucleotides are TGTGCCAGCACTGCGGGGGCGCGGTATGGCTACACCTTC. Protein product: CASTAGARYGYTF.

CDR3 DNA sequence: TGTGCCAGCAGCGGTATAGCGGGGGGTTTAATCTACAATGAGCAGTTCTTC. Translation gives CASSGIAGGLIYNEQFF. The chain uses TRBV7-6 and TRBJ2-1; 10 bases agree with TRBD2. J was trimmed by 3 bases and V by 5 bases; bases with no gene match: 10. Germline V gives CDR1 SGHVS, CDR2 FNYEAQ. The CDR3 sequence is 17 residues long.

The genes are TRBV6-2 or TRBV6-3 and TRBJ1-1; D is undetermined. The CDR3 is 12 residues long. With 2 bases removed from V and 7 bases from J, the gap between germline ends came to 8 bases. Germline values: CDR1 MNHEY, CDR2 SVGEGT. The CDR3 DNA sequence: TGTGCCAGCAGTTACCCCAGCTTTGAAGCTTTCTTT. Its protein is CASSYPSFEAFF.

In this sample, this clonotype turned up a few times. This chain links TRBV7-7 with TRBJ1-3; D call uncertain. Trimming removed 5 bases at V and 0 bases at J, with 5 bases between. The CDR3 is 13 residues long. Germline assignment: CDR1 SSHAT and CDR2 FNYEAQ (reference sequence). The CDR3 nucleotides read TGTGCCAGCAGCGCTTCCTCTGGAAACACCATATATTTT. This gives the protein CASSASSGNTIYF.

The chain joins TRBV28 to TRBJ2-1; D possibly corresponds to TRBD1 (5 bases). Germline CDR1 MDHEN, CDR2 SYDVKM. Between the trimmed V and J ends, which lost 5 bases and 0 bases, there was a span of 8 bases. The CDR3 sequence is 14 residues long. CDR3 sequence: CASSPDNSYNEQFF. CDR3 in DNA: TGTGCCAGCAGTCCGGACAACTCCTACAATGAGCAGTTCTTC.

This chain links TRBV9 with TRBJ1-4; D call uncertain. Germline V CDR1 and CDR2: SGDLS, YYNGEE. V lost 0 bases and J lost 5, with 11 bases in between. CDR3 length equals 15 residues. The CDR3 nucleotides are TGTGCCAGCAGCGTAGGACTCCAGAGGAATGAAAAACTGTTTTTT. It encodes CASSVGLQRNEKLFF.

This clonotype came up many times. The chain links TRBV6-2 or TRBV6-3 to TRBJ2-3, with D possibly matching TRBD1 (5 bases). CDR1 is MNHEY, CDR2 SVGEGT, per germline. The CDR3 is made up of 16 amino acids. V lost 0 bases and J lost 5, with 15 bases in between. The chain's CDR3 is CASSYSGRDSQDTQYF. CDR3 DNA: TGTGCCAGCAGTTACTCCGGCAGGGATAGTCAAGATACGCAGTATTTT.

This chain uses TRBV2 with TRBJ2-7; the D is unclear. This CDR3 has 14 residues. CDR1 and CDR2 from the germline V gene are SNHLY and FYNNEI. Deletions cut 0 bases from V and 0 bases from J, with 6 bases between. The CDR3 reads CASSEAAFSYEQYF. The CDR3 DNA sequence: TGTGCCAGCAGTGAAGCGGCGTTCTCCTACGAGCAGTACTTC.

The chain employs TRBV20-1 and TRBJ2-7, with D perhaps matching TRBD1 (7 bases). CDR1 and CDR2 from the germline V gene are DFQATT and SNEGSKA (reference sequence). The V end lost 5 bases, the J end lost 2 bases, and 16 bases lay between the germline ends. The CDR3 is made up of 14 amino acids. CDR3 coding DNA: TGCAGTGCTGGGAGGAGGGGGCCCGCCTACGAGCAGTACTTC. Amino acid sequence: CSAGRRGPAYEQYF.

This sequence joins TRBV20-1 and TRBJ1-4; weak D call: TRBD1 (5 bases). CDR3 length equals 13 residues. Between the trimmed V and J ends, which lost 5 bases and 2 bases, there was a span of 9 bases. Germline V gene sequence: CDR1 DFQATT, CDR2 SNEGSKA (reference sequence). CDR3 coding DNA: TGCAGTGCTTTGGGGGACACTAATGAAAAACTGTTTTTT. Translation gives CSALGDTNEKLFF.

This clonotype was observed many times. The rearrangement uses TRBV7-9 and TRBJ1-5; TRBD1 matches at 7 bases. The CDR3 extends over 13 amino acids. V shed 5 bases, J shed 5 bases, and the junction held 3 bases outside the gene matches. Germline V gene lookup returns CDR1 SEHNR and CDR2 FQNEAQ (reference sequence). This CDR3 is CASSRDRDQPQHF. Here the CDR3 DNA reads TGTGCCAGCAGCCGCGACAGGGATCAGCCCCAGCATTTT.

This clonotype was seen a few times. The CDR3 sequence is CASSQPQGQGYGYTF. DNA of the CDR3: TGCGCCAGCAGCCAGCCTCAAGGACAGGGGTATGGCTACACCTTC. The chain couples TRBV4-1 to TRBJ1-2; 9 bases match TRBD1. Unmatched junction bases numbered 7, after V lost 3 bases and J lost 5 bases. The CDR3 has 15 amino acids. The germline gives CDR1 MGHRA, CDR2 YSYEKL.

This clonotype appeared a single time. This chain joins TRBV19 and TRBJ2-1; TRBD2 matches 8 bases. This CDR3 has 14 amino acids. Germline V gives CDR1 LNHDA, CDR2 SQIVND (reference sequence). V gave up 9 bases and J gave up 9 bases; unmatched junction bases: 13. CDR3 loop: CASGRGQRGSEQFF. CDR3 nucleotide sequence: TGTGCCAGCGGACGGGGTCAGCGGGGGAGTGAGCAGTTCTTC.

This chain's CDR3 is CASSPGQGLRDSPLHF. As DNA, the CDR3 is TGTGCCAGCAGCCCGGGACAGGGCCTTCGGGATTCACCCCTCCACTTT. The chain recombines TRBV6-2 or TRBV6-3 with TRBJ1-6; 9 bases line up with TRBD1. The V segment lost 6 bases and the J segment 8 bases; nucleotides outside the gene matches: 11. The CDR3 length is 16 residues. The V gene's germline CDR1 is MNHEY and CDR2 SVGEGT.

This clonotype was seen at least ten times. The chain joins TRBV10-3 to TRBJ2-3, with TRBD1 as a possible D gene (5 bases). V dropped 5 bases and J dropped 2 bases, with 20 bases sitting between them. The CDR3 loop spans 17 amino acids. Germline CDR1 reads ENHRY; CDR2 reads SYGVKD. The CDR3 reads CAISLRDSSSPTDTQYF. The CDR3 DNA follows: TGTGCCATCAGTCTGAGAGACAGTTCGTCCCCCACAGATACGCAGTATTTT.

In this sample, this clonotype turned up a few times. The chain employs TRBV29-1 and TRBJ1-2; D is unclear. The germline V gene encodes CDR1 SQVTM and CDR2 ANQGSEA. The V gene lost 7 bases and the J gene lost 0 bases, with 12 bases spanning the gap. The CDR3 runs to 13 residues. The CDR3 DNA reads as TGCAGCGCTACGGACCCCGCTAACTATGGCTACACCTTC. Its translation: CSATDPANYGYTF.

V usage is TRBV11-2 and J usage is TRBJ2-1; D call uncertain. Germline values: CDR1 SGHAT, CDR2 FQNNGV. V was trimmed by 2 bases and J by 3 bases, leaving 8 bases between them. The CDR3 sequence is 14 residues long. In nucleotides, the CDR3 is TGTGCCAGCAGCTTATGGGTTAGCTACAATGAGCAGTTCTTC. It codes for CASSLWVSYNEQFF.

This chain joins TRBV7-9 and TRBJ1-1; TRBD1 aligns across 7 bases. The germline V gene encodes CDR1 SEHNR and CDR2 FQNEAQ (reference sequence). This CDR3 spans 15 amino acids. V was clipped by 5 bases and J by 1 base; unmatched bases: 7. The DNA of the CDR3 is TGTGCCAGCAGCCCTACGGGACAGCAGAACACTGAAGCTTTCTTT. It specifies CASSPTGQQNTEAFF.

This clonotype came up a few times. The DNA of the CDR3 is TGTGCCTGGAGTGAAGGGGCGGGAAACACCATATATTTT. It translates to CAWSEGAGNTIYF. The chain has TRBV30 and TRBJ1-3, with a tentative D call TRBD1 (5 bases). Trimming removed 1 base from V and 4 bases from J, with 8 bases in between. Per germline, CDR1 GTSNPN and CDR2 SVGIG (reference sequence). CDR3 length: 13 amino acids.

This clonotype was counted ten times or more. The chain joins TRBV7-8 to TRBJ1-6; tentative D call: TRBD1 (5 bases). With 1 base removed from V and 5 bases from J, the gap between germline ends came to 9 bases. The CDR3 runs 15 residues. Germline V gene sequence: CDR1 SGHVS, CDR2 FQNEAQ. The CDR3 sequence is CASSLDGANNSPLHF. The CDR3 DNA is TGTGCCAGCAGCTTAGACGGGGCGAATAATTCACCCCTCCACTTT.

This clonotype was recorded a few times. The chain joins TRBV6-5 to TRBJ2-1; no reliable D call. CDR3 size: 13 residues. Germline V gene lookup returns CDR1 MNHEY and CDR2 SVGAGI. The ends were cut back, 4 bases at V and 4 bases at J, with 8 bases in the middle. The CDR3 spells CASSLTRYNEQFF. The CDR3 DNA reads TGTGCCAGCAGTTTAACGAGATACAATGAGCAGTTCTTC.

In this sample, this clonotype turned up many times. The chain employs TRBV15 and TRBJ2-5; 8 bases agree with TRBD2. Germline values: CDR1 LNHNV, CDR2 YYDKDF (reference sequence). The CDR3 runs 17 residues. After removal of 3 bases from V and 1 base from J, the junction contained 10 bases not matched to a gene. The CDR3: CATSSPSGGGPQETQYF. The CDR3 coding sequence is TGTGCCACCAGCAGCCCTTCTGGCGGGGGGCCCCAAGAGACCCAGTACTTC. The full variable domain, completed using reference TRBV15 and TRBJ2-5, is DAMVIQNPRYQVTQFGKPVTLSCSQTLNHNVMYWYQQKSSQAPKLLFHYYDKDFNNEADTPDNFQSRRPNTSFCFLDIRSPGLGDTAMYLCATSSPSGGGPQETQYFGPGTRLLVL.

This clonotype has just a few counts. The CDR3 DNA reads as TGTGCCAGCAGCCTCCCCGGGCCCAGGGGGAATGAGCAGTTCTTC. Its translation: CASSLPGPRGNEQFF. The J gene is TRBJ2-1, the V gene TRBV7-2, with 7 positions matching TRBD1. The length of the CDR3 is 15 residues. The V gene end was trimmed by 5 bases and the J gene end by 7 bases; junction bases not matched to a gene: 11. Germline CDR1 reads SGHTA; CDR2 reads FQGNSA.

This clonotype showed up just a few times. The chain uses TRBV7-2 and TRBJ2-3, with TRBD2 matching 9 bases. Germline lookup yields CDR1 SGHTA and CDR2 FQGNSA. J was trimmed by 2 bases and V by 2 bases; bases with no gene match: 8. The CDR3 extends over 17 amino acids. CDR3 DNA: TGTGCCAGCAGCTTATCTTTTAGCGGGGGAACCACAGATACGCAGTATTTT. Amino acids: CASSLSFSGGTTDTQYF.

There are a few counts of this clonotype. The chain is built from TRBV6-1 and TRBJ1-1, with D uncertain. The CDR3 spans 15 residues. With 0 bases removed from V and 6 bases from J, the gap between germline ends came to 14 bases. Germline values: CDR1 MNHNS, CDR2 SASEGT. CDR3 nucleotides: TGTGCCAGCAGTGAAGCGCTTTTCCGTCGACCTGAAGCTTTCTTT. As protein: CASSEALFRRPEAFF.

This chain uses TRBV3-1 with TRBJ1-2; maybe TRBD1 (6 bases). Trimming shortened V by 2 bases and J by 2 bases, and 9 bases separated the two germline ends. CDR1 LGHDT and CDR2 YNNKEL come from the germline V gene (reference sequence). The CDR3 sequence is 14 residues long. CDR3 region: CASSQPGQNYGYTF. The CDR3 nucleotides read TGTGCCAGCAGCCAACCCGGACAGAACTATGGCTACACCTTC.

The V gene is TRBV20-1, the J gene TRBJ1-1; possibly TRBD1 for D (5 bases). This CDR3 is built from 12 residues. V shed 4 bases and J shed 6 bases, with 12 bases lying between them. The germline gives CDR1 DFQATT, CDR2 SNEGSKA (reference sequence). The CDR3 region has the DNA TGCAGTGCTATTCGGGGGATGGCTGAAGCTTTCTTT. Its translation: CSAIRGMAEAFF.

This clonotype occurred many times. V is TRBV29-1 and J is TRBJ2-7; no reliable D call. V was pared by 6 bases and J by 11 bases, with 17 bases between. Per the germline V gene, CDR1 is SQVTM and CDR2 is ANQGSEA. The CDR3 has 11 residues. Here the CDR3 DNA reads TGCAGCGTGCTCGATCCCGGCGGCAAGTACTTC. It translates to CSVLDPGGKYF.